The next 13 T cell receptor beta chains were all read from a single sample in a study of beta chain features in type 1 diabetes. Their antigens remain unidentified. Notes on the study in general: Among all four CD4+ subsets, Type 1 diabetes patients had TCRB CDR3s that were moderately but significantly shorter.

The sequenced template was cDNA made from the entire isolated RNA. Repertoires were generated with immunoSEQ multiplex PCR, while TCRdb's copy carries only in-frame clones and drops some. This table has a few hundred thousand clones, roughly 22% appearing once. Sequenced material: naive CD4+ T cells from blood. The receptors stem from a woman between 40 and 50 years old with type 1 diabetes.

This clone was counted only a few times. The V gene is TRBV4-3, the J gene TRBJ2-1; TRBD2 matches 13 bases. This CDR3 is 17 amino acids long. Germline CDR1 LGHNA, CDR2 YSLEER. Trimming at V came to 3 bases and at J to 5 bases, leaving 7 bases not matched to a gene. This chain's CDR3 is CASSHPGLAGENNEQFF. CDR3 DNA sequence: TGCGCCAGCAGCCATCCTGGACTAGCGGGAGAAAACAATGAGCAGTTCTTC.

In its sample, this clone was seen a few times. This chain uses TRBV4-3 with TRBJ2-3; TRBD2 matches 8 bases. CDR1 LGHNA and CDR2 YSLEER come from the germline V gene. The CDR3 is 17 amino acids. V was clipped by 3 bases and J by 0 bases; unmatched bases: 8. CDR3: CASSQLGGATSTDTQYF. The CDR3 region has the DNA TGCGCCAGCAGCCAGCTCGGGGGGGCGACTAGCACAGATACGCAGTATTTT.

This clone was observed a few times. This rearrangement joins TRBV7-9 to TRBJ1-6; TRBD1 matches at 8 bases. This CDR3 comprises 12 residues. The trim removed 5 bases at V and 9 bases at J, leaving 0 bases unmatched. Germline V gene data show CDR1 as SEHNR and CDR2 as FQNEAQ (reference sequence). The CDR3 loop reads CASSTGGSPLHF. In DNA form, the CDR3 reads TGTGCCAGCAGCACAGGGGGTTCACCCCTCCACTTT.

This sequence joins TRBV28 and TRBJ2-1, with D unresolved. Looked up from germline, CDR1 is MDHEN and CDR2 is SYDVKM. The CDR3 loop spans 13 amino acids. V was trimmed by 6 bases and J by 7 bases, leaving 13 bases between them. The CDR3 spells CASSPGAWNEQFF. The CDR3 nucleotides are TGTGCCAGCAGCCCAGGTGCGTGGAATGAGCAGTTCTTC. Full variable domain (outside the CDR3, taken from reference TRBV28 and TRBJ2-1): DVKVTQSSRYLVKRTGEKVFLECVQDMDHENMFWYRQDPGLGLRLIYFSYDVKMKEKGDIPEGYSVSREKKERFSLILESASTNQTSMYLCASSPGAWNEQFFGPGTRLTVL.

A few counts support this clone. The chain carries TRBV18 and TRBJ1-1; D gene unclear. Trimming shortened V by 3 bases and J by 10 bases, and 15 bases separated the two germline ends. CDR3 length: 13 residues. CDR1 is KGHSH, CDR2 LQKENI, per germline. The CDR3 reads CASSPEEGHGAFF. CDR3 DNA: TGTGCCAGCTCACCCGAGGAGGGTCACGGAGCTTTCTTT.

This clone was observed a handful of times. The rearrangement joins TRBV4-1 to TRBJ2-3; 7 nucleotides agree with TRBD2. V was clipped by 1 base and J by 8 bases; unmatched bases: 9. The CDR3 runs to 15 residues. CDR1 MGHRA and CDR2 YSYEKL come from the germline V gene. The CDR3 spells CASSQGGLNPPTQYF. The CDR3, as DNA: TGCGCCAGCAGCCAAGGGGGACTAAACCCCCCTACGCAGTATTTT.

The chain links TRBV7-9 to TRBJ1-1; D remains unclear. The germline CDR1 and CDR2 sequences are SEHNR and FQNEAQ (reference sequence). Between the trimmed V and J ends, which lost 3 bases and 1 base, there was a span of 12 bases. CDR3 length: 15 residues. CDR3 DNA: TGTGCCAGCAGCTTCAATCTCGAGGGGAACACTGAAGCTTTCTTT. Translating it yields CASSFNLEGNTEAFF.

The V gene is TRBV28, the J gene TRBJ2-1, with TRBD1 as a possible D gene (6 bases). This CDR3 has 19 residues. Trimming shortened V by 3 bases and J by 4 bases, and 25 bases separated the two germline ends. Germline V CDR1 and CDR2: MDHEN, SYDVKM. The CDR3 coding sequence is TGTGCCAGCAGTTTCGGTGACTCACCTAGGGGGTGGGTTTACAATGAGCAGTTCTTC. This sequence encodes CASSFGDSPRGWVYNEQFF.

V and J are TRBV14 and TRBJ2-7, with a tentative D call TRBD1 (6 bases). The CDR3 spans 15 residues. The V end lost 2 bases, the J end lost 5 bases, and 16 bases lay between the germline ends. CDR1 and CDR2 (germline): SGHDN, FVKESK. Here the CDR3 reads CASSQLDRSRDEQYF. The CDR3 DNA reads as TGTGCCAGCAGCCAACTAGACAGGTCGCGAGACGAGCAGTACTTC.

This clone turned up a few times. V usage is TRBV9 and J usage is TRBJ2-1, with 8 bases fitting TRBD2. Trimming took 3 bases from V and 10 from J; bases not matched to a gene: 6. Germline assignment: CDR1 SGDLS and CDR2 YYNGEE. The CDR3 totals 13 residues. The CDR3: CASSARGGGEQFF. The CDR3 coding sequence is TGTGCCAGCAGCGCCCGGGGGGGAGGGGAGCAGTTCTTC. Using reference TRBV9 and TRBJ2-1 for the parts outside the CDR3, the full variable domain is DSGVTQTPKHLITATGQRVTLRCSPRSGDLSVYWYQQSLDQGLQFLIQYYNGEERAKGNILERFSAQQFPDLHSELNLSSLELGDSALYFCASSARGGGEQFFGPGTRLTVL.

This clone occurred a few times. The chain combines TRBV9 with TRBJ1-1; D gene ambiguous. The V and J ends lost 0 bases and 0 bases respectively, with 6 bases between them. CDR1 and CDR2 (germline): SGDLS, YYNGEE. The length of the CDR3 is 14 residues. The CDR3: CASSVGGMNTEAFF. The CDR3 DNA is TGTGCCAGCAGCGTAGGAGGAATGAACACTGAAGCTTTCTTT.

The chain joins TRBV2 to TRBJ2-2; a possible D gene is TRBD2 (6 bases). The V end lost 4 bases, the J end lost 3 bases, and 12 bases lay between the germline ends. Germline V CDR1 and CDR2: SNHLY, FYNNEI. The CDR3 extends over 15 amino acids. CDR3 in DNA: TGTGCCAGCAGTGGCCTAGCGAGCTACACCGGGGAGCTGTTTTTT. Translated: CASSGLASYTGELFF.

This clone has just a few counts. Other DNA sequences in the sample encode the same CDR3. The J gene is TRBJ1-1, the V gene TRBV7-2; 8 bases are a match to TRBD1. This CDR3 spans 14 amino acids. Looked up from germline, CDR1 is SGHTA and CDR2 is FQGNSA. The junction had 4 bases not matched to a gene; V was cut back by 5 bases and J by 2 bases. The CDR3 DNA follows: TGTGCCAGCAGCCTCGACAGGGGTAACACTGAAGCTTTCTTT. Protein sequence: CASSLDRGNTEAFF.